This T cell receptor beta chain is drawn from a study of human T cells and chemical hapten exposure. In the study overall: The use of 2% DPC on about 2 cm by about 2 cm of upper inner arm skin constituted sensitization. Throughout a study of 20 to 30 weeks, patients underwent weekly scalp administration of diphenylcyclopropenone doses.

V dropped 10 bases and J dropped 0; count of bases not matched to a gene: 9. CDR3 length equals 15 residues. CDR1 and CDR2 from the germline V gene are MNHEY and SVGEGT. The time point here: pre-sensitization, week 0. Specified treatment: therapeutic diphenylcyclopropenone sensitization with weekly scalp DPC. TCRdb passed the RACE reads through MiXCR, listing each CDR3 protein once. The sample records about 85,000 distinct CDR3 sequences, 8.5% being singletons. V gene TRBV6-2 or TRBV6-3 combines with J gene TRBJ2-3; 8 bases line up with TRBD2. The receptor was isolated from a man between 40 and 49 years old with alopecia areata. Some clones in this sample may be carry-over from other donors' samples. This material consisted of whole blood, taken in connection with sensitization to the hapten diphenylcyclopropenone (DPC). DNA for the CDR3: TGTGCCACCGACGGGGGGGTGGTCAGCACAGATACGCAGTATTTT. It yields the protein CATDGGVVSTDTQYF.